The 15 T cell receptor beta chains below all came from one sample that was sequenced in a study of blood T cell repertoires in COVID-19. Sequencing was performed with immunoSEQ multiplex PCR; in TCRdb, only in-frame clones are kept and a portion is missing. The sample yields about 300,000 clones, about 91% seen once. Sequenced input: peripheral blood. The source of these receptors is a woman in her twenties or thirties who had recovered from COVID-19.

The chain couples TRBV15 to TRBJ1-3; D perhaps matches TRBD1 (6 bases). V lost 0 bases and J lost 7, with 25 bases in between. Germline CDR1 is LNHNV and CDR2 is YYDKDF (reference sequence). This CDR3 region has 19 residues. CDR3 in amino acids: CATSRDLRGLNRVFNTIYF. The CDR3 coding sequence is TGTGCCACCAGCAGAGATCTCCGTGGCCTCAACAGGGTGTTCAACACCATATATTTT.

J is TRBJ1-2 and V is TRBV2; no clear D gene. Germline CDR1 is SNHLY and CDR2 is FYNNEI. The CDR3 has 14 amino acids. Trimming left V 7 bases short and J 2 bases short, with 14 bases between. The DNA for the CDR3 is TGTGCCAGCATCGCCGGGGTTATCAACTATGGCTACACCTTC. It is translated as CASIAGVINYGYTF.

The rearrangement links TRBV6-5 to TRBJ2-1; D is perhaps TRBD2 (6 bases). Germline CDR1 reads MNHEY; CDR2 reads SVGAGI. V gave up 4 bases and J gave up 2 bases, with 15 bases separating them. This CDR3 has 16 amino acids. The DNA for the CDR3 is TGTGCCAGCAGTTCCAGTTGGGGGGACCCCTACAATGAGCAGTTCTTC. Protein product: CASSSSWGDPYNEQFF.

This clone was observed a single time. CDR3 DNA: TGTGCCCCCCGACGACGACAGGGAAGGACTAATGAAAAACTGTTTTTT. The encoded protein is CAPRRRQGRTNEKLFF. This chain uses TRBV30 with TRBJ1-4, with 7 bases matching TRBD1. J was trimmed by 2 bases and V by 8 bases; bases with no gene match: 14. In germline, CDR1 is GTSNPN, CDR2 SVGIG (reference sequence). The CDR3 length is 16 residues.

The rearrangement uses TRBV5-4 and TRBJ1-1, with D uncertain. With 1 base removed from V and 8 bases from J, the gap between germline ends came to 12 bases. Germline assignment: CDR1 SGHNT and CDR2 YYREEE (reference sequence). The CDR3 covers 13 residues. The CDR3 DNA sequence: TGTGCCAGCAGCTTGTTCCTCGCGACAGAAGCTTTCTTT. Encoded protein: CASSLFLATEAFF.

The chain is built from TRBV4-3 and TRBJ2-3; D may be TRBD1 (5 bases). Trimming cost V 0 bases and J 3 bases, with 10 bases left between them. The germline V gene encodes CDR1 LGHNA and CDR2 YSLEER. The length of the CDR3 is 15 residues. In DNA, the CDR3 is TGCGCCAGCAGCCAAGAATTTCGACAGACAGATACGCAGTATTTT. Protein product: CASSQEFRQTDTQYF.

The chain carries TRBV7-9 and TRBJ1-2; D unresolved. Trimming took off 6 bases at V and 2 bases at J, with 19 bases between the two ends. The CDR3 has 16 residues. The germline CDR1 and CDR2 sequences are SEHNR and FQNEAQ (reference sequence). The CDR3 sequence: CASSYSRAGENYGYTF. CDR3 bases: TGTGCCAGCAGTTACTCCCGGGCGGGAGAAAACTATGGCTACACCTTC.

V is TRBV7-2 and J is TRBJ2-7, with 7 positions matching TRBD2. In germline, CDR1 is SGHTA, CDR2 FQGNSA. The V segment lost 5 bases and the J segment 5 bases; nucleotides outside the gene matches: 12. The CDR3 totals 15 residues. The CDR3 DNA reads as TGTGCCAGCAGCCCCACGCAGGGAGGGATCAACGAGCAGTACTTC. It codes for CASSPTQGGINEQYF.

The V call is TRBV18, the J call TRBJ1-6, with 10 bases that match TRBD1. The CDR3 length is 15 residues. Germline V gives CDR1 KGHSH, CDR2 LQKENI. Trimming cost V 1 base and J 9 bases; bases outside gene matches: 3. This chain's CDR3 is CASSPRQGAGSPLHF. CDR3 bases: TGTGCCAGCTCACCACGACAGGGGGCAGGTTCACCCCTCCACTTT.

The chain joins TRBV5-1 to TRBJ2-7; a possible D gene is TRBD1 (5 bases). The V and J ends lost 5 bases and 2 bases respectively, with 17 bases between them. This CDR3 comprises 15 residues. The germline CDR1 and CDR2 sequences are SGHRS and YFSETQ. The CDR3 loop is CASRLGLTVAYEQYF. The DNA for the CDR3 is TGCGCCAGCAGGCTGGGCTTGACAGTTGCCTACGAGCAGTACTTC.

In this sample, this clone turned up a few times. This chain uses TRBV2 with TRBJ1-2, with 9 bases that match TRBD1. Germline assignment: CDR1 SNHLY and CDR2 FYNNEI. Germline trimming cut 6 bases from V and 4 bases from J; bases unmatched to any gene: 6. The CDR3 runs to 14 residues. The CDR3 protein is CASSTDRGGYGYTF. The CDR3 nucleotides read TGTGCCAGCAGCACGGACAGGGGTGGCTATGGCTACACCTTC.

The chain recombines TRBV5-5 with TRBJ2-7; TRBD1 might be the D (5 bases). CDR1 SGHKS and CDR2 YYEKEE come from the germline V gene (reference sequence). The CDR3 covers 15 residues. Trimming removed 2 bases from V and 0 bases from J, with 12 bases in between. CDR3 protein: CASSLKGKPSYEQYF. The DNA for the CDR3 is TGTGCCAGCAGCTTAAAGGGGAAGCCCTCCTACGAGCAGTACTTC.

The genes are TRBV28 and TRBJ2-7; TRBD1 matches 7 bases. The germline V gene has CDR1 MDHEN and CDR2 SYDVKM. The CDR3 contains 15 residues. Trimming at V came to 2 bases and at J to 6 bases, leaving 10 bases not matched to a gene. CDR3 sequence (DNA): TGTGCCAGCAGTTTAGGGGATGCCTCAGGGGGCGAGCAGTACTTC. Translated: CASSLGDASGGEQYF.

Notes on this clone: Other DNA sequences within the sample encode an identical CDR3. DNA of the CDR3: TGTGCCAGCACCGCCGGAGAGACCCAGTACTTC. The encoded protein is CASTAGETQYF. The rearrangement joins TRBV2 to TRBJ2-5; D is unclear. CDR3 size: 11 residues. CDR1 is SNHLY and CDR2 is FYNNEI in the germline V gene. V lost 7 bases and J 4 bases, leaving 7 bases between the germline ends. The full variable domain, completed using reference TRBV2 and TRBJ2-5, is EPEVTQTPSHQVTQMGQEVILRCVPISNHLYFYWYRQILGQKVEFLVSFYNNEISEKSEIFDDQFSVERPDGSNFTLKIRSTKLEDSAMYFCASTAGETQYFGPGTRLLVL.

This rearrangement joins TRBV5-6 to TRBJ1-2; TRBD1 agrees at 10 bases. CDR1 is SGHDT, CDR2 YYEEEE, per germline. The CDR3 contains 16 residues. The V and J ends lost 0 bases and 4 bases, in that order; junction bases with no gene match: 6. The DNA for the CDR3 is TGTGCCAGCAGCTTGGCGGGGACAGGGGCAGTCTATGGCTACACCTTC. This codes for CASSLAGTGAVYGYTF.